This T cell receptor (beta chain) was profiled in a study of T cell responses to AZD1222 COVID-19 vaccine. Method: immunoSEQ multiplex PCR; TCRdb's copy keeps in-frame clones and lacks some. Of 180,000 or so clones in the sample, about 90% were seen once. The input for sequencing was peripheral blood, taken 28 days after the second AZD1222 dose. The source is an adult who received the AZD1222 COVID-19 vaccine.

In nucleotides, the CDR3 is TGTGCCAGCAGCTTAGCGCTACAGGGGCGGAATTCACCCCTCCACTTT. This gives the protein CASSLALQGRNSPLHF. The V gene is TRBV7-6, the J gene TRBJ1-6; 7 bases align to TRBD1. Germline CDR1 and CDR2: SGHVS and FNYEAQ. This CDR3 has 16 residues. Germline trimming cut 0 bases from V and 7 bases from J; bases unmatched to any gene: 6.